These 14 T cell receptor beta chains share one sample of origin, sequenced in a study of radiotherapy plus CTLA-4 blockade in lung cancer. TCRdb keeps only in-frame clones here, not all; method: immunoSEQ multiplex PCR. The data show 57,000 or so clones, roughly 80% seen once. The sequencing used peripheral blood, collected from a patient treated with radiotherapy plus ipilimumab. These receptors were taken from a human donor with non-small cell lung cancer who had a complete response to radiotherapy plus ipilimumab.

The J gene is TRBJ2-2, the V gene TRBV2; 9 bases are a match to TRBD1. V lost 8 bases to trimming and J lost 7 bases; unmatched junction nucleotides: 8. This CDR3 has 14 residues. Germline loops: CDR1 SNHLY, CDR2 FYNNEI. The CDR3 DNA reads TGTGCCAGCCAACGGGGACAGGGTGTCGGGGAGCTGTTTTTT. It yields the protein CASQRGQGVGELFF. Full variable domain (remainder filled in from reference TRBV2 and TRBJ2-2): EPEVTQTPSHQVTQMGQEVILRCVPISNHLYFYWYRQILGQKVEFLVSFYNNEISEKSEIFDDQFSVERPDGSNFTLKIRSTKLEDSAMYFCASQRGQGVGELFFGEGSRLTVL.

The rearrangement links TRBV4-3 to TRBJ2-3; D is uncertain. Trimming stripped 0 bases from V and 1 base from J, with 8 bases between. This CDR3 is 15 amino acids long. Germline CDR1 LGHNA, CDR2 YSLEER. In nucleotides, the CDR3 is TGCGCCAGCAGCCAAGAGATTGGGGGCACAGATACGCAGTATTTT. This gives the protein CASSQEIGGTDTQYF.

This rearrangement joins TRBV18 to TRBJ2-2, with TRBD1 as a possible D gene (6 bases). The CDR3 is made up of 20 amino acids. Trimming shortened V by 1 base and J by 4 bases, and 25 bases separated the two germline ends. Germline CDR1 is KGHSH and CDR2 is LQKENI. The CDR3: CASSPLLFAEAGARTGELFF. CDR3 nucleotide sequence: TGTGCCAGCTCACCACTGTTATTTGCGGAAGCAGGGGCGCGCACCGGGGAGCTGTTTTTT. Full variable domain (remainder filled in from reference TRBV18 and TRBJ2-2): NAGVMQNPRHLVRRRGQEARLRCSPMKGHSHVYWYRQLPEEGLKFMVYLQKENIIDESGMPKERFSAEFPKEGPSILRIQQVVRGDSAAYFCASSPLLFAEAGARTGELFFGEGSRLTVL.

This clone was detected only once. The V gene is TRBV30, the J gene TRBJ2-5; TRBD1 agrees at 8 bases. Looked up from germline, CDR1 is GTSNPN and CDR2 is SVGIG (reference sequence). Trimming at V came to 4 bases and at J to 5 bases, leaving 6 bases not matched to a gene. This CDR3 is 13 amino acids long. In nucleotides, the CDR3 is TGTGCCTGGAACTTCGACAGGGGTGAGACCCAGTACTTC. Its translation is CAWNFDRGETQYF.

This sequence joins TRBV6-5 and TRBJ2-7; 7 bases match TRBD1. V gave up 4 bases and J gave up 6 bases; unmatched junction bases: 12. Germline loops: CDR1 MNHEY, CDR2 SVGAGI. The length of the CDR3 is 15 residues. CDR3 DNA: TGTGCCAGCAGTTCTCCCGGACAGGCGGCGGCCGAGCAGTACTTC. Translated, it gives CASSSPGQAAAEQYF.

This chain links TRBV4-3 with TRBJ2-3; tentative D call: TRBD2 (6 bases). Trimming took off 3 bases at V and 3 bases at J, with 13 bases between the two ends. From germline, CDR1 is LGHNA and CDR2 YSLEER. There are 15 residues in the CDR3. The CDR3 bases are TGCGCCAGCAGCCAGGAGGGGAGAGGAACAGATACGCAGTATTTT. The encoded protein is CASSQEGRGTDTQYF.

The rearrangement links TRBV2 to TRBJ2-3; 13 positions match TRBD2. The CDR3 is made up of 16 amino acids. In germline, CDR1 is SNHLY, CDR2 FYNNEI. Losses at the gene ends were 5 bases for V and 1 base for J; bases not matched to a gene: 3. The DNA for the CDR3 is TGTGCCAGCAGTCCCGGACTAGCGGGGGGCACAGATACGCAGTATTTT. Protein: CASSPGLAGGTDTQYF.

The CDR3 sequence is CASRGTVSYEQYV. Here the CDR3 DNA reads TGTGCCAGCAGGGGGACGGTATCCTACGAGCAGTACGTC. The chain uses TRBV28 and TRBJ2-7; either TRBD1 or TRBD2 may supply D (5 bases each). Looked up from germline, CDR1 is MDHEN and CDR2 is SYDVKM. The CDR3 contains 13 residues. Trimming cost V 6 bases and J 1 base, with 10 bases left between them.

The chain recombines TRBV21-1 with TRBJ1-2. TRBV21-1 is annotated as a pseudogene. The CDR3 is 17 residues long. This CDR3 is CASSNGDGGPRNYGYTF. CDR3 sequence (DNA): TGTGCCAGCAGCAATGGGGATGGGGGACCGAGAAACTATGGCTACACCTTC.

The rearrangement links TRBV10-3 to TRBJ2-1, with 11 nucleotides matching TRBD2. The CDR3 is made up of 15 amino acids. Trimming took 3 bases from V and 5 from J; bases not matched to a gene: 3. Germline V lookup: CDR1 ENHRY, CDR2 SYGVKD. CDR3 coding DNA: TGTGCCATCAGTGACGGGACTAGCGGAAACAATGAGCAGTTCTTC. It encodes CAISDGTSGNNEQFF.

V gene TRBV30 combines with J gene TRBJ1-6; maybe TRBD1 (5 bases). Trimming left V 0 bases short and J 7 bases short, with 13 bases between. Germline-derived CDR1 and CDR2 are GTSNPN and SVGIG (reference sequence). There are 15 residues in the CDR3. The CDR3 sequence is CAWSVGTVGNSPLHF. Here the CDR3 DNA reads TGTGCCTGGAGTGTGGGGACCGTAGGCAATTCACCCCTCCACTTT.

The chain is built from TRBV9 and TRBJ2-2, with a tentative D call TRBD1 (6 bases). Germline loops: CDR1 SGDLS, CDR2 YYNGEE. The CDR3 length is 14 residues. V lost 3 bases to trimming and J lost 4 bases, with 10 bases between them. This chain's CDR3 is CASSATGVTGELFF. The CDR3 DNA is TGTGCCAGCAGCGCGACAGGCGTCACCGGGGAGCTGTTTTTT.

The V and J genes are TRBV14 and TRBJ2-2, with D uncertain. The CDR3 is 14 amino acids. Trimming left V 4 bases short and J 3 bases short, with 9 bases between. Per germline, CDR1 SGHDN and CDR2 FVKESK. The CDR3 DNA reads as TGTGCCAGCAGCCTCGGCAGGTACACCGGGGAGCTGTTTTTT. Translation: CASSLGRYTGELFF.

The chain recombines TRBV2 with TRBJ1-4; D might be TRBD1 (6 bases). The V and J ends lost 7 bases and 5 bases respectively, with 11 bases between them. The germline V gene has CDR1 SNHLY and CDR2 FYNNEI. This CDR3 region has 13 residues. The CDR3 sequence is CASMTGNNEKLFF. CDR3 coding DNA: TGTGCCAGCATGACAGGAAACAATGAAAAACTGTTTTTT.